The rows below give T cell receptor beta chains drawn from one sample of a study of siplizumab effects on memory and regulatory T cells. Here immunoSEQ multiplex PCR was the method, and the copy in TCRdb shows in-frame clones only, minus some. The table has about 100,000 clones, about 90% seen once. Specimen: Tregs sorted from blood. These receptors were obtained from a human donor in good health. The conserved cysteine and the conserved F or W are not part of the CDR3 here.

V: TRBV10-3; CDR3: AISGVGNTIY
V: TRBV5-4; CDR3: ASSRQLNYGYT
V: TRBV5-1; CDR3: ASTPVGISTDTQY
V: TRBV5-1; CDR3: ASSQNGDTQY
V: TRBV7-9; CDR3: ASSLAQGLGETQY
V: TRBV5-5; CDR3: ASSLSTWGEKLF
V: TRBV5-1; CDR3: ASSSLERSGAEAF
V: TRBV5-4; CDR3: ASSSGTARVRETQY
V: TRBV6-1; CDR3: ASSAKTGGNTEAF
V: TRBV20-1; CDR3: SARGREQY
V: TRBV19; CDR3: ASSMGGLAGTAPYNEQF
V: TRBV5-1; CDR3: ASSVRLAGRTGELF
V: TRBV28; CDR3: ASSIGLASGGAYEQY
V: TRBV10-3; CDR3: AISELDRGYEQY
V: TRBV6-1; CDR3: ASSLWGSYNEQF
V: TRBV6-6; CDR3: ASSSYGGETQY
V: TRBV6-5; CDR3: ASREGGNTDTQY
V: TRBV7-3; CDR3: ASSRTSGISGGSEQF
V: TRBV5-1; CDR3: ASNPLGSGTGELF
V: TRBV7-3; CDR3: ASSLKRSSFYNEQF
V: TRBV5-1; CDR3: ASSTGTGGTEAF
V: TRBV28; CDR3: ASSFSLAGLTYEQY
V: TRBV7-9; CDR3: ASNPSLGQETQY
V: TRBV5-1; CDR3: ASSLRVAGDLGSGANVLT